This T cell receptor (beta chain) was observed in a study of blood T cell repertoires in COVID-19. The CDR3 is 14 amino acids. Germline V gives CDR1 LNHDA, CDR2 SQIVND (reference sequence). The J segment lost 2 bases and the V segment lost 4 bases, leaving 1 base of the junction unmatched. The method was immunoSEQ multiplex PCR; TCRdb's version includes in-frame clones alone and lacks a portion of them. Of fewer than 250,000 clones detected, roughly 90% appear once; the ten largest clones hold over 0.75%. This rearrangement joins TRBV19 to TRBJ2-1; TRBD1 matches at 8 bases. The specimen was peripheral blood. The origin of this receptor is a man aged 55 to 70 with COVID-19, enrolled during active disease. Here the CDR3 DNA reads TGTGCCAGTAGTACCAGGGGGCCCTACAATGAGCAGTTCTTC. As protein: CASSTRGPYNEQFF.